Below, one T cell receptor beta chain is given with its context. Antigen: not known. This entry is derived from a study of shared clonotypes between healthy human individuals. The ends were cut back, 6 bases at V and 0 bases at J, with 15 bases in the middle. The CDR3 has 16 residues. The V gene's germline CDR1 is LNHDA and CDR2 SQIVND (reference sequence). Libraries were prepared by immunoSEQ multiplex PCR; TCRdb keeps only in-frame clonotypes and omits some of them. Altogether roughly 1,500,000 clones are present, 98% to 99% being singletons, with the ten largest covering under 0.45%. Study-wide findings and caveats: Naive subsets generally had larger estimated richness than memory subsets.

The sample was naive CD4+ T cells sorted from blood. As to subset: CD45RA+ positively selected. This TCR came from a man aged 25 to 40 in good health. This chain joins TRBV19 and TRBJ1-5; D is possibly TRBD1 (6 bases). The CDR3 here is CASRKQGSGSNQPQHF. The CDR3 DNA follows: TGTGCCAGTAGGAAACAGGGATCGGGTAGCAATCAGCCCCAGCATTTT.